Listed here are 15 T cell receptor beta chains from one sample, sequenced in a study of blood T cell repertoires in COVID-19. Method: immunoSEQ multiplex PCR; TCRdb's copy keeps in-frame clones and lacks some. The sample has tens of thousands of clones; over 85% are singletons. Material for sequencing was peripheral blood. Receptor source: a man older than 75 with acute or convalescent COVID-19.

The gene calls are TRBV11-2 and TRBJ1-1; 12 bases line up with TRBD1. Germline assignment: CDR1 SGHAT and CDR2 FQNNGV. The CDR3 contains 19 residues. Losses at the gene ends were 5 bases for V and 3 bases for J; bases not matched to a gene: 16. DNA for the CDR3: TGTGCCAGCAGCGTCAATAGTCTCCGGGACAGGGGGCTTGACACTGAAGCTTTCTTT. Amino acid sequence: CASSVNSLRDRGLDTEAFF.

The chain links TRBV18 to TRBJ2-1, with D possibly being TRBD1 (5 bases). Trimming removed 3 bases at V and 7 bases at J, with 13 bases between. The CDR3 sequence is 14 residues long. CDR1 KGHSH and CDR2 LQKENI come from the germline V gene. The CDR3 loop is CASSPTQGRNEQFF. The CDR3 nucleotides read TGTGCCAGCTCACCCACTCAGGGTCGGAATGAGCAGTTCTTC.

The J gene is TRBJ1-2, the V gene TRBV4-2; 7 nucleotides agree with TRBD1. CDR3 length: 15 residues. V shed 1 base, J shed 4 bases, and the junction held 6 bases outside the gene matches. Germline V gives CDR1 LGHNA, CDR2 YNFKEQ. This chain's CDR3 is CASSQGTGAPYGYTF. The CDR3, as DNA: TGTGCCAGCAGCCAAGGGACAGGCGCTCCCTATGGCTACACCTTC.

Comments on this clone: The limits of the CDR3 on the DNA are not certain, so only TCRdb's listed CDR3 is given. This chain uses TRBV11-2 with TRBJ1-1; TRBD1 is taken as the D call from the table, unchecked against the DNA. The CDR3 spans 15 amino acids, including both terminal residues. Germline loops: CDR1 SGHAT, CDR2 FQNNGV. CDR3 in amino acids: CASSYFGPGGTEAFF.

The chain joins TRBV11-1 to TRBJ2-1; D is ambiguous. V was clipped by 4 bases and J by 9 bases, with 7 bases between them. CDR1 is SGHAT, CDR2 FQDESV, per germline (reference sequence). CDR3 length: 11 residues. CDR3 residues: CASSSYGEQFF. The CDR3 DNA is TGTGCCAGCAGCTCCTACGGTGAGCAGTTCTTC.

This clone was seen only a few times. The chain recombines TRBV27 with TRBJ2-2, with TRBD2 as a possible D gene (6 bases). The V gene lost 6 bases and the J gene lost 2 bases, with 22 bases spanning the gap. Germline CDR1 and CDR2: MNHEY and SMNVEV (reference sequence). The CDR3 extends over 18 amino acids. Here the CDR3 reads CASSLGGRGRTNTGELFF. CDR3 DNA sequence: TGTGCCAGCAGCCTCGGGGGTCGCGGACGAACCAACACCGGGGAGCTGTTTTTT.

The chain has TRBV18 and TRBJ1-2; D not resolved. V lost 6 bases and J lost 8, with 13 bases in between. The CDR3 extends over 12 amino acids. Germline assignment: CDR1 KGHSH and CDR2 LQKENI. The CDR3 sequence: CASSPGAPGYTF. The CDR3 DNA follows: TGTGCCAGCTCGCCAGGAGCTCCCGGCTACACCTTC.

This chain links TRBV18 with TRBJ1-3; D remains unclear. V lost 3 bases and J lost 0, with 15 bases in between. CDR3 length: 17 residues. Germline assignment: CDR1 KGHSH and CDR2 LQKENI. For the CDR3, the DNA is TGTGCCAGCTCACCCCCAATGAGGCAGATCTCTGGAAACACCATATATTTT. Its protein is CASSPPMRQISGNTIYF.

The chain has TRBV5-5 and TRBJ1-1; D unclear. Germline values: CDR1 SGHKS, CDR2 YYEKEE (reference sequence). The CDR3 runs 14 residues. V lost 4 bases, J lost 5 bases, and 15 bases lay in between. DNA of the CDR3: TGTGCCAGCAGCACGGAGGGCAGTTGGACTGAAGCTTTCTTT. Its translation is CASSTEGSWTEAFF. Looking up the rest from reference TRBV5-5 and TRBJ1-1 gives the full variable domain: DAGVTQSPTHLIKTRGQQVTLRCSPISGHKSVSWYQQVLGQGPQFIFQYYEKEERGRGNFPDRFSARQFPNYSSELNVNALLLGDSALYLCASSTEGSWTEAFFGQGTRLTVV.

The chain recombines TRBV30 with TRBJ2-3, with 8 positions matching TRBD2. Losses at the gene ends were 5 bases for V and 4 bases for J; bases not matched to a gene: 11. Germline CDR1 reads GTSNPN; CDR2 reads SVGIG (reference sequence). This CDR3 comprises 15 residues. CDR3 amino acids: CAWGSGTSNSDTQYF. CDR3 DNA sequence: TGTGCCTGGGGGTCCGGGACTAGTAATTCAGATACGCAGTATTTT.

The chain couples TRBV10-1 to TRBJ2-3; 10 bases agree with TRBD2. CDR3 size: 15 residues. Trimming cost V 2 bases and J 4 bases; bases outside gene matches: 3. Germline V lookup: CDR1 WNHNN, CDR2 SYGVQD (reference sequence). The CDR3 bases are TGCGCCAGCAGTGAGGCTAGCGGGGGAGCAGATACGCAGTATTTT. It translates to CASSEASGGADTQYF.

This clone was detected only a few times. The rearrangement uses TRBV30 and TRBJ1-5; possibly TRBD1 for D (5 bases). In germline, CDR1 is GTSNPN, CDR2 SVGIG (reference sequence). This CDR3 contains 18 residues. V was cut by 2 bases and J by 5 bases, with 25 bases left in between. Written as DNA, the CDR3 is TGTGCCTGGAGTCCTAAGTGGGGCCTCAGCCCTTTACATCAGCCCCAGCATTTT. It translates to CAWSPKWGLSPLHQPQHF.

This clone was observed a few times. The chain has TRBV18 and TRBJ2-7; 9 bases line up with TRBD1. The CDR3 sequence is 17 residues long. V lost 3 bases, J lost 5 bases, and 14 bases stayed unmatched. Germline V gives CDR1 KGHSH, CDR2 LQKENI. The CDR3: CASSPFTPGTGTHEQYF. DNA of the CDR3: TGTGCCAGCTCACCCTTTACTCCCGGGACAGGGACCCACGAGCAGTACTTC.

This clone was seen just once. CDR3 DNA: TGTGCCAGCAGCTTGGGGTCGGTTCCAAACACTGAAGCTTTCTTT. Residues: CASSLGSVPNTEAFF. This rearrangement joins TRBV5-8 to TRBJ1-1; D unclear. The CDR3 runs 15 residues. The V end was cut by 0 bases, the J end by 2 bases, with 11 bases between. Germline V gene lookup returns CDR1 SGHTS and CDR2 YDEGEE.

The chain has TRBV28 and TRBJ1-5, with 7 bases that match TRBD1. CDR3 size: 17 residues. CDR1 MDHEN and CDR2 SYDVKM come from the germline V gene. Trimming cost V 4 bases and J 0 bases; bases outside gene matches: 9. CDR3 sequence (DNA): TGTGCCAGCAGTTCTCCCGGGACAGTGCATAGCAATCAGCCCCAGCATTTT. Amino acids: CASSSPGTVHSNQPQHF. The full variable domain, with the rest looked up from reference TRBV28 and TRBJ1-5, is DVKVTQSSRYLVKRTGEKVFLECVQDMDHENMFWYRQDPGLGLRLIYFSYDVKMKEKGDIPEGYSVSREKKERFSLILESASTNQTSMYLCASSSPGTVHSNQPQHFGDGTRLSIL.